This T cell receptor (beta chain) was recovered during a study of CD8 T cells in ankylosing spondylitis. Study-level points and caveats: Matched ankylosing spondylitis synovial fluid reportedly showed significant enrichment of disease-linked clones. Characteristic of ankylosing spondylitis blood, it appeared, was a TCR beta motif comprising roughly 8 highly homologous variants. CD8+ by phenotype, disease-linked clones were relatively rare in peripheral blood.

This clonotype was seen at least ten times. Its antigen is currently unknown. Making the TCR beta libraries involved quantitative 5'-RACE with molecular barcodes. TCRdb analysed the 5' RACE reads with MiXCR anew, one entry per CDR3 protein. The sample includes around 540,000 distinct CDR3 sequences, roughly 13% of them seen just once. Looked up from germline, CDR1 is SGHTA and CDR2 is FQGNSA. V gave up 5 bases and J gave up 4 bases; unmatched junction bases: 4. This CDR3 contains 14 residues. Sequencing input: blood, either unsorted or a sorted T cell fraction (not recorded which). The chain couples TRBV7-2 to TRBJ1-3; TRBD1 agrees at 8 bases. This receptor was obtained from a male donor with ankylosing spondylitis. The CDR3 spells CASSGQGLGNTIYF. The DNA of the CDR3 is TGTGCCAGCAGCGGACAGGGTCTGGGAAACACCATATATTTT.